Given below is one TCR beta chain in context. Its cognate antigen is unknown. TCRdb ran MiXCR on the 5' RACE reads and lists one entry per CDR3 protein. Of about 520,000 distinct CDR3 sequences listed, about 20% are singletons. The data originate from a study of identical twins. Overall study results and limits: Out-of-frame alpha sequences common to twins were enriched for low generation probability. Twins' surplus sharing was weaker for beta out-of-frame sequences.

After removal of 7 bases from V and 4 bases from J, the junction contained 7 bases not matched to a gene. The CDR3 is 15 amino acids. CDR1 and CDR2 (germline): SQVTM, ANQGSEA. These data were likewise used in another study, on T cells expressing NK-cell markers. That study reports: Among eight sequenced donors, seven carried HCMV seropositivity while one was seronegative. In a handful of donors, dominant CD3+CD56+NKG2C+ clones formed 1.0-7.0% of CD8+ cells.

Sequenced material: CD4+ T cells sorted from blood. The chain joins TRBV29-1 to TRBJ2-1, with 13 bases that match TRBD2. The sequence was collected from a woman younger than 30 in good health. The CDR3 spells CSGGTSGALYNEQFF. The CDR3 nucleotides read TGCAGCGGTGGGACTAGCGGGGCGTTATACAATGAGCAGTTCTTC.